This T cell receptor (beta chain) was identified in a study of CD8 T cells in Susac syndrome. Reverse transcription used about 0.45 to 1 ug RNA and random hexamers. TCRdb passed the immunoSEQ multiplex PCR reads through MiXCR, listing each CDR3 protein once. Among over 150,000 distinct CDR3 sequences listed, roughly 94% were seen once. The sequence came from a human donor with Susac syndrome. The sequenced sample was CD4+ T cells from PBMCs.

The CDR3 region has the DNA TGCAGCGTTGATTACCGGGGGAGCTACACCTTC. As protein: CSVDYRGSYTF. The chain joins TRBV29-1 to TRBJ1-2, with D perhaps matching TRBD1 (5 bases). The CDR3 runs to 11 residues. Germline V gene data show CDR1 as SQVTM and CDR2 as ANQGSEA. Deletions cut 3 bases from V and 9 bases from J, with 11 bases between.